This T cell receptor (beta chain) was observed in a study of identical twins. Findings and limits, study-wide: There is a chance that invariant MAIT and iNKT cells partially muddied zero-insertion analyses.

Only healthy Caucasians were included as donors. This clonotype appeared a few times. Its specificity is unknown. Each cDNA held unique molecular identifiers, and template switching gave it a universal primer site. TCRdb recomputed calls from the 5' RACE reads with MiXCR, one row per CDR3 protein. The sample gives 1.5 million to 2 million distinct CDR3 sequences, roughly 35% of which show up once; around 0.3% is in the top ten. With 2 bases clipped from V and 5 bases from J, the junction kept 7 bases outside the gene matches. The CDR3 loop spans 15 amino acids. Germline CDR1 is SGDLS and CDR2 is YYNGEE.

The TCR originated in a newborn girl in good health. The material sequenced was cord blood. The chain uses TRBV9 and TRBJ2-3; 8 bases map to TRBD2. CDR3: CASSVRTGGGDTQYF. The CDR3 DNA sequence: TGTGCCAGCAGCGTTCGAACGGGGGGGGGAGATACGCAGTATTTT.